This entry lists 22 T cell receptor beta chains sequenced from one sample in a study of naive CD8 T cells in extremely preterm neonates. Here immunoSEQ multiplex PCR was the method, and the copy in TCRdb shows in-frame clones only, minus some. The sample holds roughly 7,900 clones, 95% to 98% seen once. The sample taken for sequencing was naive CD8+ T cells from blood. The receptors shown here come from a human donor in good health.

CDR3 DNA sequence: TGTGCCAGCAGCTTACCGGGGGGGTTCAGGGGCAATGAGCAGTTCTTC. Translation gives CASSLPGGFRGNEQFF. J is TRBJ2-1 and V is TRBV7-2, with 8 bases fitting TRBD2. The junction had 9 bases not matched to a gene; V was cut back by 2 bases and J by 6 bases. Germline V gene data show CDR1 as SGHTA and CDR2 as FQGNSA. The CDR3 covers 16 residues. Variable domain in full (rest from reference TRBV7-2 and TRBJ2-1): GAGVSQSPSNKVTEKGKDVELRCDPISGHTALYWYRQSLGQGLEFLIYFQGNSAPDKSGLPSDRFSAERTGGSVSTLTIQRTQQEDSAVYLCASSLPGGFRGNEQFFGPGTRLTVL.

This chain links TRBV30 with TRBJ1-2, with 10 bases lining up with TRBD1. Trimming took 3 bases from V and 4 from J; bases not matched to a gene: 17. The CDR3 contains 18 residues. In germline, CDR1 is GTSNPN, CDR2 SVGIG (reference sequence). The CDR3 reads CAWSDSPGGTGEFYGYTF. CDR3 nucleotides: TGTGCCTGGAGCGACTCCCCAGGGGGGACAGGGGAATTCTATGGCTACACCTTC.

CDR3 protein: CATTKDGTANTGELFF. Written as DNA, the CDR3 is TGTGCCACCACCAAAGATGGGACAGCGAACACCGGGGAGCTGTTTTTT. The chain carries TRBV15 and TRBJ2-2; TRBD1 aligns across 7 bases. CDR3 length equals 16 residues. With 7 bases clipped from V and 0 bases from J, the junction kept 8 bases outside the gene matches. Germline V gene sequence: CDR1 LNHNV, CDR2 YYDKDF (reference sequence).

The chain uses TRBV4-1 and TRBJ2-1, with 7 positions matching TRBD2. CDR1 and CDR2 (germline): MGHRA, YSYEKL. The CDR3 is 16 residues long. The J segment lost 8 bases and the V segment lost 6 bases, leaving 16 bases of the junction unmatched. The CDR3 DNA sequence: TGCGCCAGCAGACACCGGACTAGTTCTGTCGAAGATGAGCAGTTCTTC. This sequence encodes CASRHRTSSVEDEQFF.

The rearrangement links TRBV10-3 to TRBJ2-7; 7 bases match TRBD2. Germline V CDR1 and CDR2: ENHRY, SYGVKD. This CDR3 contains 14 residues. The J segment lost 6 bases and the V segment lost 3 bases, leaving 8 bases of the junction unmatched. The CDR3 nucleotides are TGTGCCATCAGTGACTCAGGACTAGGTGTCGAGCAGTACTTC. The encoded protein is CAISDSGLGVEQYF.

In DNA, the CDR3 is TGTGCCAGCAGCTTCGGTAACAATGAGCAGTTCTTC. This codes for CASSFGNNEQFF. The V and J genes are TRBV5-4 and TRBJ2-1, with D unresolved. The length of the CDR3 is 12 residues. Trimming pared 2 bases from V and 5 bases from J, leaving 5 bases between. Germline assignment: CDR1 SGHNT and CDR2 YYREEE (reference sequence).

This chain joins TRBV4-1 and TRBJ1-2; 8 positions agree with TRBD1. CDR3 length equals 15 residues. From germline, CDR1 is MGHRA and CDR2 YSYEKL. V shed 2 bases, J shed 2 bases, and the junction held 4 bases outside the gene matches. DNA for the CDR3: TGCGCCAGCAGCCAACCGACAGGGGTGAACTATGGCTACACCTTC. It codes for CASSQPTGVNYGYTF.

J is TRBJ2-3 and V is TRBV27, with TRBD2 matching 7 bases. The CDR3 length is 14 residues. V shed 5 bases, J shed 3 bases, and the junction held 5 bases outside the gene matches. The germline V gene encodes CDR1 MNHEY and CDR2 SMNVEV (reference sequence). CDR3 residues: CASSQTGGTDTQYF. The CDR3 coding sequence is TGTGCCAGCAGTCAAACGGGAGGAACAGATACGCAGTATTTT.

The chain carries TRBV9 and TRBJ2-1, with D uncertain. Trimming shortened V by 3 bases and J by 6 bases, and 7 bases separated the two germline ends. Germline V gene lookup returns CDR1 SGDLS and CDR2 YYNGEE. CDR3 length: 12 residues. The CDR3 DNA sequence: TGTGCCAGCAGCGGCGCTAGCAATGAGCAGTTCTTC. Its translation is CASSGASNEQFF.

The chain combines TRBV4-1 with TRBJ1-5; a possible D gene is TRBD1 (5 bases). Germline values: CDR1 MGHRA, CDR2 YSYEKL. The CDR3 totals 15 residues. Trimming removed 3 bases at V and 0 bases at J, with 9 bases between. In DNA form, the CDR3 reads TGCGCCAGCAGCCAGACAGATACTAGCAATCAGCCCCAGCATTTT. Its translation is CASSQTDTSNQPQHF.

The chain combines TRBV4-3 with TRBJ2-6, with TRBD1 identical over 10 bases. The CDR3 is 19 amino acids. V shed 0 bases, J shed 0 bases, and the junction held 5 bases outside the gene matches. CDR1 and CDR2 from the germline V gene are LGHNA and YSLEER. The chain's CDR3 is CASSQEPGQGGSGANVLTF. The CDR3 coding sequence is TGCGCCAGCAGCCAAGAGCCAGGACAGGGGGGCTCTGGGGCCAACGTCCTGACTTTC.

The chain combines TRBV2 with TRBJ2-7; D may be TRBD1 (6 bases). Germline V gene sequence: CDR1 SNHLY, CDR2 FYNNEI. V lost 6 bases, J lost 2 bases, and 14 bases lay in between. CDR3 length equals 14 residues. The CDR3 loop is CASRGHHPPYEQYF. The CDR3 DNA follows: TGTGCCAGCAGGGGACACCATCCACCCTACGAGCAGTACTTC.

The chain is built from TRBV5-8 and TRBJ1-1; tentative D call: TRBD1 (6 bases). Germline values: CDR1 SGHTS, CDR2 YDEGEE. CDR3 length: 14 amino acids. Trimming took off 0 bases at V and 2 bases at J, with 8 bases between the two ends. DNA for the CDR3: TGTGCCAGCAGCTTGGGGGACACAAACACTGAAGCTTTCTTT. This encodes CASSLGDTNTEAFF.

V is TRBV30 and J is TRBJ1-6; 8 nucleotides align to TRBD1. CDR1 and CDR2 (germline): GTSNPN, SVGIG (reference sequence). V dropped 3 bases and J dropped 12; count of bases not matched to a gene: 7. This CDR3 contains 13 residues. The chain's CDR3 is CAWSDGQGLPLHF. The CDR3 nucleotides read TGTGCCTGGAGCGACGGACAGGGATTACCCCTCCACTTT.

The rearrangement links TRBV19 to TRBJ1-1, with D possibly matching TRBD1 (5 bases). Germline V CDR1 and CDR2: LNHDA, SQIVND (reference sequence). Trimming took 10 bases from V and 4 from J, leaving 22 bases between them. The CDR3 extends over 15 amino acids. CDR3 coding DNA: TGTGCCACTAAGTATAAAGGCCAGGGTACCACTGAAGCTTTCTTT. Amino acids: CATKYKGQGTTEAFF.

The chain uses TRBV5-6 and TRBJ2-1, with unresolved D. Germline V gene lookup returns CDR1 SGHDT and CDR2 YYEEEE. Trimming took 4 bases from V and 2 from J, leaving 10 bases between them. The length of the CDR3 is 14 residues. The CDR3 here is CASSPGDTYNEQFF. The CDR3 region has the DNA TGTGCCAGCAGCCCAGGTGACACCTACAATGAGCAGTTCTTC.

CDR3 in amino acids: CASREQGATYEQYF. In nucleotides, the CDR3 is TGTGCCAGCAGGGAGCAGGGGGCCACCTACGAGCAGTACTTC. The V gene is TRBV2, the J gene TRBJ2-7, with 8 positions matching TRBD1. This CDR3 contains 14 residues. The V gene's germline CDR1 is SNHLY and CDR2 FYNNEI. Trimming removed 6 bases from V and 2 bases from J; junction bases left unmatched: 6.

The sample holds one count of this clone. Other DNA sequences of this sample code for an identical CDR3. The chain recombines TRBV28 with TRBJ1-6; 9 bases agree with TRBD1. Trimming at V came to 6 bases and at J to 7 bases, leaving 4 bases not matched to a gene. Germline values: CDR1 MDHEN, CDR2 SYDVKM. The CDR3 is 14 residues long. DNA for the CDR3: TGTGCCAGCAGGCGAGGACAGGGGAATTCACCCCTCCACTTT. This encodes CASRRGQGNSPLHF.

The chain combines TRBV12-5 with TRBJ1-1; D unclear. Trimming took off 0 bases at V and 1 base at J, with 18 bases between the two ends. This CDR3 is built from 18 residues. CDR1 LGHNT and CDR2 FRNRAP come from the germline V gene. CDR3 sequence: CASGLVRSLQGANTEAFF. Written as DNA, the CDR3 is TGTGCTAGTGGTTTGGTACGGTCCCTCCAAGGAGCGAACACTGAAGCTTTCTTT.

The gene calls are TRBV12-5 and TRBJ2-7, with a weak D call TRBD2 (5 bases). CDR1 is LGHNT and CDR2 is FRNRAP in the germline V gene. Trimming took off 6 bases at V and 2 bases at J, with 14 bases between the two ends. The CDR3 contains 14 residues. CDR3 sequence: CASGRRRRAYEQYV. CDR3 bases: TGTGCTAGTGGGCGTCGGAGGAGAGCCTACGAGCAGTACGTC.

The gene calls are TRBV6-6 and TRBJ2-2; D possibly corresponds to TRBD1 (6 bases). This CDR3 has 16 amino acids. CDR1 is MNHNY and CDR2 is SVGAGI in the germline V gene (reference sequence). The V and J ends lost 5 bases and 0 bases respectively, with 13 bases between them. The CDR3: CASSPGQFANTGELFF. In nucleotides, the CDR3 is TGTGCCAGCAGTCCAGGACAGTTCGCGAACACCGGGGAGCTGTTTTTT.

The chain uses TRBV7-2 and TRBJ2-3; unclear D gene. The V and J ends lost 1 base and 2 bases respectively, with 7 bases between them. In germline, CDR1 is SGHTA, CDR2 FQGNSA. The CDR3 is 14 amino acids. The DNA of the CDR3 is TGTGCCAGCAGCTTAGGTACTATCACAGATACGCAGTATTTT. Translation: CASSLGTITDTQYF.